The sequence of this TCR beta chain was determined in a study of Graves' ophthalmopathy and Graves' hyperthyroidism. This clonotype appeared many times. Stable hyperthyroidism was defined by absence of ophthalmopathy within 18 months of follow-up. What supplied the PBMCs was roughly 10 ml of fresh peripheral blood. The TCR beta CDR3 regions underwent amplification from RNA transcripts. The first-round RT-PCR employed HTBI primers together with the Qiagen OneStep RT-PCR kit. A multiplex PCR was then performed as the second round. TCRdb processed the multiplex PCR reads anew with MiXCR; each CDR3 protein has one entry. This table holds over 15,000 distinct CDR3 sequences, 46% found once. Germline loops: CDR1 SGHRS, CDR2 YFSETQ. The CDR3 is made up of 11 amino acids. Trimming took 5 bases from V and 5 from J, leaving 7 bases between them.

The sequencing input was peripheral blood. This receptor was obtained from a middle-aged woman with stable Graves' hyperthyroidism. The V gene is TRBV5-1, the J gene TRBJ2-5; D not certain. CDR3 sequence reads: CASREAETQYF. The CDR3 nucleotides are TGCGCCAGCAGGGAAGCCGAGACCCAGTACTTC.